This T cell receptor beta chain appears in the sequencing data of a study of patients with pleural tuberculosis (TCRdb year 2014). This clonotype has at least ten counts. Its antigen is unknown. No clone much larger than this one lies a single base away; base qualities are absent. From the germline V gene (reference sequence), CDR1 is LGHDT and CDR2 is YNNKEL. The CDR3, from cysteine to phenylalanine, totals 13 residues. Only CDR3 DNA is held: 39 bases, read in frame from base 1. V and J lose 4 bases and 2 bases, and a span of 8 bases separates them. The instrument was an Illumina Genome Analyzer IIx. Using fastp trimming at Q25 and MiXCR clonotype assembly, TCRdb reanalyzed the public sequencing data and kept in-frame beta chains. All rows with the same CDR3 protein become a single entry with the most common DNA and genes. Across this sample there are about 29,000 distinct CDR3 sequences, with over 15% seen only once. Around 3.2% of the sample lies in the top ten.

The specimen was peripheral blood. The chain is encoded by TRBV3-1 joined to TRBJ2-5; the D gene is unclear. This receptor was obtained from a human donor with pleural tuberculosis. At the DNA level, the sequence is TGTGCCAGCAGCCCCCTCCTTCAAGAGACCCAGTACTTC. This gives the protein CASSPLLQETQYF.